The 5 T cell receptor beta chains given below trace back to one sample, sequenced in a study of T-cell memory formation after mild COVID-19. MiXCR, run by TCRdb on the 5' RACE reads, gives a single entry per CDR3 protein. This table has roughly 130,000 distinct CDR3 sequences, roughly 15% appearing once. The sequencing sample was made of PBMCs or a T cell subset sorted from them (not recorded which). These receptors all stem from an adult woman who had mild COVID-19 (a few samples of this study predate the infection). Cell type and time point are not known.

In its sample, this clonotype was seen a few times. The chain joins TRBV4-1 to TRBJ2-3, with D possibly being TRBD2 (6 bases). CDR3 size: 15 residues. Germline values: CDR1 MGHRA, CDR2 YSYEKL. Trimming cost V 4 bases and J 0 bases, with 11 bases left between them. The CDR3: CASSPLGTSTDTQYF. In nucleotides, the CDR3 is TGCGCCAGCAGCCCCCTGGGGACTAGCACAGATACGCAGTATTTT.

The chain employs TRBV5-1 and TRBJ2-1, with D possibly being TRBD1 or TRBD2 (5 bases each). Trimming took 2 bases from V and 5 from J, leaving 11 bases between them. The CDR3 consists of 14 residues. Per germline, CDR1 SGHRS and CDR2 YFSETQ. This CDR3 reads CASSFSGGNNEQFF. The CDR3 DNA reads as TGCGCCAGCAGCTTTAGTGGGGGAAACAATGAGCAGTTCTTC.

This clonotype was counted between two and nine times. The V call is TRBV25-1, the J call TRBJ2-3; no definite D call. V dropped 5 bases and J dropped 1 base, with 10 bases sitting between them. The CDR3 is 14 residues long. Germline-derived CDR1 and CDR2 are MGHDK and SYGVNS. The CDR3 spells CASSPFVGTDTQYF. The CDR3 coding sequence is TGTGCCAGCAGTCCTTTTGTTGGCACAGATACGCAGTATTTT.

The V call is TRBV5-1, the J call TRBJ2-7; 10 bases agree with TRBD2. The CDR3 sequence is 16 residues long. J gave up 3 bases and V 0 bases, and 6 bases lay outside the gene matches. Per germline, CDR1 SGHRS and CDR2 YFSETQ. This CDR3 is CASSLETSGNNYEQYF. The CDR3 DNA is TGCGCCAGCAGCTTGGAAACTAGCGGGAACAACTACGAGCAGTACTTC.

The J gene is TRBJ2-5, the V gene TRBV10-3, with D unresolved. The CDR3 spans 15 residues. V lost 3 bases to trimming and J lost 0 bases, with 11 bases between them. Germline assignment: CDR1 ENHRY and CDR2 SYGVKD. The CDR3 coding sequence is TGTGCCATCAGTGACGGCATGTCATACCAAGAGACCCAGTACTTC. As protein: CAISDGMSYQETQYF.